This passage covers 3 T cell receptor beta chains from one sample sequenced in a study of shared clonotypes between healthy human individuals. Using immunoSEQ multiplex PCR, the repertoire was profiled, and TCRdb retains in-frame clones only, with some absent. The sample consists of approximately 110,000 clones, about 72% of them appearing once. Sample: memory CD8+ T cells sorted from blood. As to subset: CD45RO+ cells pooled with CCR7-negative TemRA cells. The source of these receptors is a woman aged 30 to 39 in good health.

The V gene is TRBV6-1, the J gene TRBJ1-3; tentative D call: TRBD1 (5 bases). This CDR3 is 14 amino acids long. Germline-derived CDR1 and CDR2 are MNHNS and SASEGT. The germline V and J ends were trimmed by 3 bases and 2 bases, with 8 bases remaining between them. The CDR3 DNA sequence: TGTGCCAGCAGTGACGGGGGAGCTGGAAACACCATATATTTT. Encoded protein: CASSDGGAGNTIYF.

This chain joins TRBV19 and TRBJ1-2; TRBD1 might be the D (6 bases). Trimming removed 3 bases at V and 6 bases at J, with 11 bases between. This CDR3 comprises 13 residues. Germline V gene data show CDR1 as LNHDA and CDR2 as SQIVND (reference sequence). Here the CDR3 reads CASSIWGLNGYTF. For the CDR3, the DNA is TGTGCCAGTAGTATTTGGGGGCTGAATGGCTACACCTTC. The full variable domain, with the rest looked up from reference TRBV19 and TRBJ1-2, is DGGITQSPKYLFRKEGQNVTLSCEQNLNHDAMYWYRQDPGQGLRLIYYSQIVNDFQKGDIAEGYSVSREKKESFPLTVTSAQKNPTAFYLCASSIWGLNGYTFGSGTRLTVV.

The V and J genes are TRBV12-2 and TRBJ1-1. TRBV12-2 is marked as a pseudogene. This CDR3 has 15 residues. The CDR3 coding sequence is TGTGCAAGTCGCCGCTTAGATAGTTTGAACACTGAAGCTTTCTTT. Protein sequence: CASRRLDSLNTEAFF.